A single T cell receptor (beta chain) is shown here with its context. No antigen is known for it. A multiplex PCR was run with 60 Vbeta primers and 13 Jbeta primers. Data came from immunoSEQ multiplex PCR; TCRdb stores just in-frame clones and leaves some out. This sample yields about 160,000 clones, of which roughly 75% are seen a single time; approximately 1.3% belongs to the top ten. This sample was included in a study of cytomegalovirus exposure and HLA in healthy donors. General study findings and limits: Analyses of presence and absence presupposed an approximately uniform sequencing depth across donors. With further analysis later on, most CMV-associated TCR beta chains appeared HLA-restricted. Trimming of TCR beta V- and J-genes showed a link, identified in a later analysis, to a missense DCLRE1C variant.

Sequencing used PBMCs. This clonotype originated in a man younger than 30 in good health and CMV-seronegative.

Written as DNA, the CDR3 is TGCGCCAGCAGCGGCCCGACTAAAAGCTCCTACGAGCAGTACTTC. Protein product: CASSGPTKSSYEQYF. The chain employs TRBV5-1 and TRBJ2-7, with D perhaps TRBD2 (5 bases). The CDR3 length is 15 residues. The germline V and J ends were trimmed by 4 bases and 0 bases, with 14 bases remaining between them. Germline values: CDR1 SGHRS, CDR2 YFSETQ.